The 8 T cell receptor beta chains given below trace back to one sample, sequenced in a study of Ad26.COV2.S vaccination and SARS-CoV-2 variants. Treatment described: 15 to 20 received Ad26.COV2.S at low or high dose, single or two shots; 5 received placebo; per-sample allocation not given. Specimen acquisition occurred on day 63 following the initial vaccine or placebo injection. Sequencing was performed with immunoSEQ multiplex PCR; in TCRdb, only in-frame clones are kept and a portion is missing. This sample yields more than 300,000 clones, of which around four fifths are seen a single time; under 2.5% belongs to the top ten. The sequencing used peripheral blood, collected in a trial of Ad26.COV2.S vaccine versus placebo. The source is a person between 18 and 59 years old who received the Ad26.COV2.S COVID-19 vaccine or a placebo.

In the case of this clone: In the same sample, other DNA sequences code for this CDR3. The V call is TRBV5-1, the J call TRBJ1-1; D possibly corresponds to TRBD1 (5 bases). The V gene lost 0 bases and the J gene lost 5 bases, with 11 bases spanning the gap. The CDR3 extends over 14 amino acids. Germline V gene data show CDR1 as SGHRS and CDR2 as YFSETQ. The DNA for the CDR3 is TGCGCCAGCAGCTTGGGGCAGGGTGGGACTGAAGCTTTCTTT. Translating gives CASSLGQGGTEAFF.

CDR3: CASSQGRATGELFF. CDR3 coding DNA: TGTGCCAGCAGCCAGGGACGGGCCACCGGGGAGCTGTTTTTT. The J gene is TRBJ2-2, the V gene TRBV3-1 (or the pseudogene TRBV3-2), with D perhaps matching TRBD1 or TRBD2 (5 bases each). Germline V lookup: CDR1 LGHDT, CDR2 YNNKEL (reference sequence). The CDR3 sequence is 14 residues long. The V and J ends lost 3 bases and 4 bases respectively, with 9 bases between them.

This clone was seen ten or more times. The chain carries TRBV28 and TRBJ1-1; TRBD1 matches at 10 bases. The CDR3 consists of 18 residues. Germline CDR1 is MDHEN and CDR2 is SYDVKM. J lost 8 bases, V lost 6 bases, and 21 bases had no gene match. DNA of the CDR3: TGTGCCAGCAGCTACAGGGCCCGACAGGGGGCGCGTTACCCCGAAGCTTTCTTT. Its protein product is CASSYRARQGARYPEAFF.

The chain links TRBV5-1 to TRBJ1-4; a possible D gene is TRBD1 (6 bases). V shed 0 bases and J shed 8 bases, with 14 bases lying between them. Per the germline V gene, CDR1 is SGHRS and CDR2 is YFSETQ. The CDR3 has 15 residues. CDR3 sequence (DNA): TGCGCCAGCAGCTTGGCCTCCAGGGGTGGGGAAAAACTGTTTTTT. It codes for CASSLASRGGEKLFF.

This chain links TRBV2 with TRBJ1-4, with 9 bases that match TRBD1. This CDR3 is built from 13 residues. Germline CDR1 is SNHLY and CDR2 is FYNNEI. The ends lost 10 bases at V and 5 bases at J; junction bases unmatched: 5. The CDR3 region is CATSGTGNEKLFF. In DNA, the CDR3 is TGTGCCACCTCCGGGACAGGGAATGAAAAACTGTTTTTT.

The chain is built from TRBV6-5 and TRBJ2-7; 7 nucleotides align to TRBD2. Germline V gene sequence: CDR1 MNHEY, CDR2 SVGAGI. There are 13 residues in the CDR3. J gave up 1 base and V 8 bases, and 5 bases lay outside the gene matches. CDR3 in DNA: TGTGCCAGCGGTTCCGGGGGGTCCTACGAGCAGTACTTC. Protein: CASGSGGSYEQYF.

The chain joins TRBV19 to TRBJ2-7; 7 bases align to TRBD2. The CDR3 covers 13 residues. Trimming cost V 5 bases and J 5 bases; bases outside gene matches: 6. CDR1 is LNHDA and CDR2 is SQIVND in the germline V gene (reference sequence). The CDR3 region has the DNA TGTGCCAGTAGTCCTCGACGGGGGGACGAGCAGTACTTC. It is translated as CASSPRRGDEQYF.

J is TRBJ2-1 and V is TRBV28; D tentatively reads TRBD1 or TRBD2 (6 bases each). V was shortened by 6 bases and J by 10 bases, with 13 bases between the two germline ends. Per germline, CDR1 MDHEN and CDR2 SYDVKM. The CDR3 runs 12 residues. CDR3 nucleotide sequence: TGTGCCAGCAGGACCCCCGGGGGCGAGCAGTTCTTC. Translation: CASRTPGGEQFF.